Listed below are T cell receptor beta chains from one sample, sequenced in a study of tumor-infiltrating lymphocytes in oesophageal squamous cell carcinoma. TCRdb re-called the PCR reads through MiXCR, storing one row per CDR3 protein. The sample carries some 21,000 distinct CDR3 sequences, more than 30% recorded once. The sequenced sample was esophageal tumor tissue. All receptors derive from a male donor with esophageal squamous cell carcinoma. The conserved cysteine and the conserved F or W are not part of the CDR3 here.

>TRBV7-8|TRBJ1-4
ASSEGRNEKLF
>TRBV27|TRBJ2-7
ASRFQGAYEQY
>TRBV7-8|NA
ASSPRTGDNNEQF
>TRBV7-6|TRBJ2-7
ASSLEEPYEQY
>TRBV6-1|TRBJ2-1
ASRRGAPSYNEQF
>TRBV11-3|TRBJ2-5
ASSSGGAGAETQY
>TRBV7-2|TRBJ2-5
ASSSRVGTVETQY
>TRBV2|TRBJ1-2
ASSEVMDGYT
>TRBV7-4|TRBJ2-5
ASSPSQGGGETQY
>TRBV28|TRBJ1-6
ASILTGLNNSPLH
>TRBV7-3|TRBJ2-1
ASSSRQGDEQF
>TRBV7-8|TRBJ2-7
ASSLGYRSPYEQY
>TRBV5-6|TRBJ2-5
ASSLGPDQETQY
>TRBV10-3|NA
AITNSAGTGLGGEQY
>TRBV7-2|TRBJ2-4
ASSLMPDGPQY
>TRBV7-3|NA
ASSQGSGARQY
>TRBV27|TRBJ1-6
ASSLLDGTGNNSPLH
>TRBV7-9|TRBJ2-3
ASSFKAGFTDTQY
>TRBV28|TRBJ2-1
ASTQGGQGSNEQF
>TRBV28|TRBJ2-1
ASGRLDEQF
>TRBV6-1|TRBJ1-2
ASILAVGGYGYT
>TRBV27|TRBJ2-1
ASSRRGADNEQF
>TRBV7-3|NA
ASSLNGEETQY
>TRBV7-3|NA
ASSFGGGYNEQF
>TRBV7-8|TRBJ1-1
ASSLDLGLNTEAF
>TRBV7-2|TRBJ2-7
ASSLVGQVGYEQY
>TRBV28|TRBJ2-3
ASSLGPVIDTQY
>TRBV7-9|TRBJ2-7
ASSINPTTSGLAGAYEQY
>TRBV7-2|TRBJ2-7
ASSLVWSSYEQY
>TRBV7-6|NA
ASSYASSETQY
>TRBV12-3/TRBV12-4|TRBJ1-1
ASSLEEAEAF
>TRBV6-1|TRBJ2-1
ASSESGLAVSYNEQF
>TRBV7-1|NA
ATRDTPYEQY
>TRBV6-6|TRBJ2-2
ASSYMTANTGELF
>TRBV7-6|TRBJ2-4
ASSGQGQWGEAKNIQY
>TRBV28|TRBJ2-3
ASSPLAGGGDTQY
>TRBV6-6|TRBJ1-1
ASSYEPRWTEAF
>TRBV18|TRBJ2-5
ASSPVAVQETQY
>TRBV7-3|TRBJ2-3
ASSPTGTGRTYTQY
>TRBV24-1|TRBJ2-3
ATETSGADTQY
>TRBV7-2|TRBJ1-6
ASRQTVLDSPLH
>TRBV29-1|NA
SVLRVGEQF
>TRBV27|TRBJ2-3
ASSLTGGPGDTQY
>TRBV27|NA
ASSSGRVTYEQY
>TRBV5-4|TRBJ2-1
ASRLQGPSSYNEQF
>TRBV5-6|TRBJ2-7
ASSWRPGQGARFYYEQY
>TRBV7-2|TRBJ2-5
ASSARLAGGRETQY
>TRBV20-1|TRBJ2-7
SVKTSGERYEQY
>TRBV4-2|TRBJ2-6
ASSQEGAGQIYSGANVLT
>TRBV7-2|TRBJ2-5
ASSLRLSQETQY
>TRBV11-3|TRBJ2-1
ASSSNSYNEQF
>TRBV13|TRBJ2-2
ASSLTRTSYGGELF
>TRBV28|TRBJ1-1
ASKSGGTEAF
>TRBV19|TRBJ2-3
ATKERASTDTQY
>TRBV7-9|TRBJ2-4
ASSRTTATSKNIQY
>TRBV7-9|TRBJ2-2
ASSSPYGELF
>TRBV7-9|NA
ASSLGGTGSYEQY
>TRBV12-3/TRBV12-4|TRBJ2-7
ASTTGTSYEQY
>TRBV10-2|NA
ASSRNRQETQF